This T cell receptor beta chain originates from a study of graft-versus-host responses after intestinal transplantation. Background on the study: Isolated intestinal, liver-intestinal, or multivisceral transplants were what recipients had.

As to this clone: The antigen remains unidentified.

Per germline, CDR1 SGDLS and CDR2 YYNGEE. The CDR3 extends over 17 amino acids. The V end was cut by 4 bases, the J end by 1 base, with 19 bases between. The data were produced by immunoSEQ multiplex PCR, yet TCRdb's version contains in-frame clones alone and is incomplete. The repertoire consists of about 82,000 clones, with under 95% occurring once and the leading ten covering less than 0.45%. The study's findings and limits: Those patients showing graft-donor T cell macrochimerism displayed high graft-versus-host to host-versus-graft clonal ratios in allografts.

The sequenced sample was unstimulated CD4+ T cells sorted from spleen or lymph node cells, obtained before transplant. This clonotype was obtained from a human donor who was the organ donor for an intestinal transplant. The chain uses TRBV9 and TRBJ2-3; weak D call: TRBD2 (6 bases). CDR3 region: CASSPVEEGIRTDTQYF. The CDR3 DNA reads TGTGCCAGCAGCCCCGTTGAGGAGGGTATCCGCACAGATACGCAGTATTTT.